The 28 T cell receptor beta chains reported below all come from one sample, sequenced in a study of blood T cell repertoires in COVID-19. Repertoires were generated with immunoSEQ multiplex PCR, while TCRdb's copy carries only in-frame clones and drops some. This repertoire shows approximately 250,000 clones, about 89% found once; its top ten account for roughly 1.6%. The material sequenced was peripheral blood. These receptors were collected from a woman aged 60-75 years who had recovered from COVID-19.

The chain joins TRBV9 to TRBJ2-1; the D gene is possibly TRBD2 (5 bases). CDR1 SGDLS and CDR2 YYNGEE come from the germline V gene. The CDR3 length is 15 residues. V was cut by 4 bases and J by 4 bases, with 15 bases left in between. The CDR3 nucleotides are TGTGCCAGCAGCCCAGGAGGATTGAGGTACAATGAGCAGTTCTTC. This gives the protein CASSPGGLRYNEQFF.

The CDR3: CASSPTGTSAETQYF. As DNA, the CDR3 is TGTGCCAGCAGCCCCACCGGGACTAGCGCGGAGACCCAGTACTTC. This chain links TRBV7-3 with TRBJ2-5, with 10 nucleotides matching TRBD2. With 5 bases clipped from V and 5 bases from J, the junction kept 8 bases outside the gene matches. Germline V lookup: CDR1 SGHTA, CDR2 FQGTGA. The CDR3 contains 15 residues.

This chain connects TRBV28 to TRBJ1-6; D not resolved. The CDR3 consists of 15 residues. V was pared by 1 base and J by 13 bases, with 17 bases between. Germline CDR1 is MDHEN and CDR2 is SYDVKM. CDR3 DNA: TGTGCCAGCAGTTTATTCGGGGATCTCGAAGCCCCCCTCCACTTT. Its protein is CASSLFGDLEAPLHF. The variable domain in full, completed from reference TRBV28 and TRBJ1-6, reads DVKVTQSSRYLVKRTGEKVFLECVQDMDHENMFWYRQDPGLGLRLIYFSYDVKMKEKGDIPEGYSVSREKKERFSLILESASTNQTSMYLCASSLFGDLEAPLHFGNGTRLTVT.

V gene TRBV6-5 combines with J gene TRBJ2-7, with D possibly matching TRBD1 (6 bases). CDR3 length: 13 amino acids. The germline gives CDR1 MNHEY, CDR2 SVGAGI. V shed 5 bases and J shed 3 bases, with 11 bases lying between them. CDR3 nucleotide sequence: TGTGCCAGCAGTCCGACGACAGGCTACGAGCAGTACTTC. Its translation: CASSPTTGYEQYF.

The CDR3 is CSASKGQGNTIYF. In DNA, the CDR3 is TGCAGTGCTAGTAAGGGGCAAGGAAACACCATATATTTT. The gene calls are TRBV20-1 and TRBJ1-3, with D possibly matching TRBD1 (5 bases). The germline V gene encodes CDR1 DFQATT and CDR2 SNEGSKA (reference sequence). This CDR3 spans 13 amino acids. The V end lost 3 bases, the J end lost 4 bases, and 10 bases lay between the germline ends.

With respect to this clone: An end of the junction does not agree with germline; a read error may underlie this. The CDR3 region is CASTSSIDTQYF. The CDR3, as DNA: TGTGCCAGCACTTCGAGCATAGATACGCAGTATTTT. The V and J genes are TRBV6-5 and TRBJ2-3; D unresolved. CDR1 is MNHEY, CDR2 SVGAGI, per germline. The CDR3 is 12 residues long.

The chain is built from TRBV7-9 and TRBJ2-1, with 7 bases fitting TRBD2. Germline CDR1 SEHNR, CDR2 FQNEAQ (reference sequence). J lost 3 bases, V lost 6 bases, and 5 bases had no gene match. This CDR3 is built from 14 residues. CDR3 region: CASSKLALYNEQFF. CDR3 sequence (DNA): TGTGCCAGCAGTAAACTAGCGCTCTACAATGAGCAGTTCTTC.

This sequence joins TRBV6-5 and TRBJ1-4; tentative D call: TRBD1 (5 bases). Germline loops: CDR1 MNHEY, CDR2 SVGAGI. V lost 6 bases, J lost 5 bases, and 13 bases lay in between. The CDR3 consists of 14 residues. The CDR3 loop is CASSRTPLNEKLFF. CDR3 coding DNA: TGTGCCAGCAGCAGGACACCACTAAATGAAAAACTGTTTTTT.

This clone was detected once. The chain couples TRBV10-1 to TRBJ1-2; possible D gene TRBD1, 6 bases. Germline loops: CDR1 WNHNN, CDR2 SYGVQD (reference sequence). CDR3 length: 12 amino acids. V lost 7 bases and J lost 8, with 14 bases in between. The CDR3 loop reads CASKPGVGGYTF. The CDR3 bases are TGCGCCAGCAAACCAGGGGTGGGGGGCTACACCTTC.

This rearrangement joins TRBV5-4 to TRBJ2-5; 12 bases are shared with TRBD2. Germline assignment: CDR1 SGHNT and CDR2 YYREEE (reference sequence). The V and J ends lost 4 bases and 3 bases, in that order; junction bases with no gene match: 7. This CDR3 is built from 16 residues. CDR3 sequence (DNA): TGTGCCAGCAGCGCTGGACTAGCGGGGCTTAAAGAGACCCAGTACTTC. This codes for CASSAGLAGLKETQYF.

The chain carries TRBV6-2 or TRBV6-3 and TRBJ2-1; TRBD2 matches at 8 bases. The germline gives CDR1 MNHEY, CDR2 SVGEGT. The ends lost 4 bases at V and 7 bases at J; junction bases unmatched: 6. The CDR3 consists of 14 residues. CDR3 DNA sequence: TGTGCCAGCAGTTCGGGGGGGCCTTATAATGAGCAGTTCTTC. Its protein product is CASSSGGPYNEQFF.

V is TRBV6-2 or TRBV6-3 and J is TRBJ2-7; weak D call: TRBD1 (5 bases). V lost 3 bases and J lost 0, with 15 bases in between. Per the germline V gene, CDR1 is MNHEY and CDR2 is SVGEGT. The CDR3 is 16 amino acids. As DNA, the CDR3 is TGTGCCAGCAGTTATAACGGACATCGGAGCTCCTACGAGCAGTACTTC. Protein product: CASSYNGHRSSYEQYF.

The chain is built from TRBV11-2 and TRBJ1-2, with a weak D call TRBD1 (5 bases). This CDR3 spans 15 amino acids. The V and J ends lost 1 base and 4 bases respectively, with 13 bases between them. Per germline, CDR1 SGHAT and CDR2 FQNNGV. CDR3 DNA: TGTGCCAGCAGCTTAGGAGGGGCCGGGAGCTATGGCTACACCTTC. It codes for CASSLGGAGSYGYTF.

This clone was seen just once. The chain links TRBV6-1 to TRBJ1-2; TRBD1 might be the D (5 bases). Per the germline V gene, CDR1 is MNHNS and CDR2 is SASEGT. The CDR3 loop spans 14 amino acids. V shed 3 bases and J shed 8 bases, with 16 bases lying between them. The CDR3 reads CASSDSWRGSGYTF. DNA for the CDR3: TGTGCCAGCAGTGATAGTTGGAGGGGATCCGGCTACACCTTC.

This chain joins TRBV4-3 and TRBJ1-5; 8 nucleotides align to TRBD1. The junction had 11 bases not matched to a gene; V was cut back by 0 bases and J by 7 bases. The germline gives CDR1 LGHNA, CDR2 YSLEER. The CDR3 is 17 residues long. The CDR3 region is CASSQDSGDRGRQPQHF. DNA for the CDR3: TGCGCCAGCAGCCAAGATAGCGGAGACAGGGGACGACAGCCCCAGCATTTT.

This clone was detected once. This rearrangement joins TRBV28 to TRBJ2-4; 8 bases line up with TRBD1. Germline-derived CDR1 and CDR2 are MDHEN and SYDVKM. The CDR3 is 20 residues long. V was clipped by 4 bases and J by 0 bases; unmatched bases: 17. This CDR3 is CASSSHTGTGSLLAKNIQYF. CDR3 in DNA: TGTGCCAGCAGTTCCCATACCGGGACAGGTAGCCTTTTAGCCAAAAACATTCAGTACTTC.

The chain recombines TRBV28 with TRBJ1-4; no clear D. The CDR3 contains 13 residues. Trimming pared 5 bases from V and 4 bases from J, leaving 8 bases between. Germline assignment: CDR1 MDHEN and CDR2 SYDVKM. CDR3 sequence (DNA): TGTGCCAGCAGTGTTACGAGTAATGAAAAACTGTTTTTT. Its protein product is CASSVTSNEKLFF.

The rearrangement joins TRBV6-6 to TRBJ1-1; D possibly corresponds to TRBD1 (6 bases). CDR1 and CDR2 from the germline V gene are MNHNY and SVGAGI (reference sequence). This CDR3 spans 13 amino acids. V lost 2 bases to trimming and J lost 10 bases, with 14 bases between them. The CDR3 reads CASSYGPEGGAFF. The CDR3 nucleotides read TGTGCCAGCAGTTACGGCCCCGAAGGGGGAGCTTTCTTT.

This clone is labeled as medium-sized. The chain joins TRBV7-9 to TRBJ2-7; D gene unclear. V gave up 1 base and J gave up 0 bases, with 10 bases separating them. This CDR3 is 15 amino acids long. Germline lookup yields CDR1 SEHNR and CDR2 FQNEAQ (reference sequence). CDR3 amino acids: CASSLGRLHSYEQYF. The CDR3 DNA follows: TGTGCCAGCAGCTTAGGGCGGCTTCACTCCTACGAGCAGTACTTC.

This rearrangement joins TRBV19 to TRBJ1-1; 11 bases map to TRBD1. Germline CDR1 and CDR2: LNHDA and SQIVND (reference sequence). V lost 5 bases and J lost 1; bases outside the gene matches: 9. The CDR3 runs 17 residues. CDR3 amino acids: CASSPGQGAEWNTEAFF. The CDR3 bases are TGTGCCAGTAGTCCAGGACAGGGGGCGGAATGGAACACTGAAGCTTTCTTT.

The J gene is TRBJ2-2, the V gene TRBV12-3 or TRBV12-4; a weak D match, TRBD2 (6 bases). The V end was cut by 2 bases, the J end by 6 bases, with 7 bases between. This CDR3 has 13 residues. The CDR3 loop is CASSLPGAGELFF. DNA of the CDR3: TGTGCCAGCAGTTTACCGGGGGCCGGGGAGCTGTTTTTT.

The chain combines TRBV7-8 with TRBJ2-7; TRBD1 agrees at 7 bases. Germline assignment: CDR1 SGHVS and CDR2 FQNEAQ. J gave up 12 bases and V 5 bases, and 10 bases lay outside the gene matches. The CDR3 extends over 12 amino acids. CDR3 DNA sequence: TGTGCCAGCAGCCTCGACAGGGTTAGGGTGTACTTC. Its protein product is CASSLDRVRVYF. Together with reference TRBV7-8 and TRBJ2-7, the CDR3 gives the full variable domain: GAGVSQSPRYKVAKRGQDVALRCDPISGHVSLFWYQQALGQGPEFLTYFQNEAQLDKSGLPSDRFFAERPEGSVSTLKIQRTQQEDSAVYLCASSLDRVRVYFGPGTRLTVT.

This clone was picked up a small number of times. CDR3 coding DNA: TGTGCCAGCAGTTCACAGGGGGCCAAGAACACTGAAGCTTTCTTT. Protein: CASSSQGAKNTEAFF. The V and J genes are TRBV6-5 and TRBJ1-1; TRBD1 aligns across 9 bases. J was trimmed by 1 base and V by 4 bases; bases with no gene match: 4. The CDR3 loop spans 15 amino acids. Germline V gives CDR1 MNHEY, CDR2 SVGAGI.

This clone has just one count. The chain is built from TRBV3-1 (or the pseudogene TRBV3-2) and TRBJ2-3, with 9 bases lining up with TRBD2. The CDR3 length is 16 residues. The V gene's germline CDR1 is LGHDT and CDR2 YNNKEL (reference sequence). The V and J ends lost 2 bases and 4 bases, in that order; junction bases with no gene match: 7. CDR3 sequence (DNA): TGTGCCAGCAGCCAAAGTCTAGCGGGGAACTCAGATACGCAGTATTTT. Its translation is CASSQSLAGNSDTQYF.

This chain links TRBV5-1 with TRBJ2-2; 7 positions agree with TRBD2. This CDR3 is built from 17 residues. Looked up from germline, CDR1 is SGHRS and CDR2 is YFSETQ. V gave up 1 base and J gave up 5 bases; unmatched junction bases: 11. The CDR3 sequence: CASSLTVSSGYTGELFF. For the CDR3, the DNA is TGCGCCAGCAGCTTGACGGTTTCTAGCGGATATACCGGGGAGCTGTTTTTT.

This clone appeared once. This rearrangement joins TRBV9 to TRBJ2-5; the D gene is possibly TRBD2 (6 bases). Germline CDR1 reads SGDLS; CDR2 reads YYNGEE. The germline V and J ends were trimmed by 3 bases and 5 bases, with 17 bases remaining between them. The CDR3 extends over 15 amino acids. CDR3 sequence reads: CASSARDSGVETQYF. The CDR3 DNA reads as TGTGCCAGCAGCGCAAGGGACTCCGGCGTCGAGACCCAGTACTTC.

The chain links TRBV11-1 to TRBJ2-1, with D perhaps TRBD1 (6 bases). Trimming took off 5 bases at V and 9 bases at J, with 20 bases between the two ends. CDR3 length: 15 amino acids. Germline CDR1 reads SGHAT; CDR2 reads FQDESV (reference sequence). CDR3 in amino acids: CASSRQTGNPSEQFF. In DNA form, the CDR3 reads TGTGCCAGCAGCAGGCAGACAGGTAATCCTTCTGAGCAGTTCTTC.

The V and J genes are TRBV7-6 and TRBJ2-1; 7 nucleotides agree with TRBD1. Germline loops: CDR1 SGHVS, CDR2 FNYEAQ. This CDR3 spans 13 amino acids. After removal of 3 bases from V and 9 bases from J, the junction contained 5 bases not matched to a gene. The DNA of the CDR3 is TGTGCCAGCAGCTTTACAGGGGAAAGTGAGCAGTTCTTC. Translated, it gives CASSFTGESEQFF.